The present T cell receptor (beta chain) was sequenced within a study of Ad26.COV2.S vaccination and SARS-CoV-2 variants (dated by TCRdb to the early 2020s). About the study as a whole: Donors in the vaccine arm were drawn from COV1001, a multicentre, randomized, double-blind, placebo-controlled phase I-IIa trial testing Ad26.COV2.S in healthy adults. Ad26.COV2.S was administered intramuscularly at a dose of 5x10^10 or 1x10^11 viral particles, either as one shot or as two shots given 56 days apart. Throughout the experiments and outcome assessment, investigators stayed blinded to trial group allocation. Trial participants were randomized into five groups of five: low-dose or high-dose Ad26.COV2.S given once or twice, or placebo on both occasions. The TCR-sequenced set comprised around 30 samples: around 20 Ad26.COV2.S vaccine recipients, 5 placebo recipients and 8 SARS-CoV-2 convalescent individuals. TCRbeta repertoire sequencing was used to assess the specificity and breadth of SARS-CoV-2-reactive T cell receptors after Ad26.COV2.S vaccination.

Findings and caveats that apply to the study as a whole: After vaccination, substantial breadth of spike-specific CD8+ and CD4+ T cell responses was reported. It was noted by the authors that total T cell responses may have been underestimated by the TCR breadth and depth analyses. Vaccine and placebo recipients had similar non-spike TCR breadth, a finding consistent with the vaccine containing only spike. Ad26.COV2.S recipients had higher spike-specific TCR breadth than placebo recipients (P = 0.0014). Comparing responses between vaccine doses or regimens was not something the study was powered to do.

A remark on this clone: Its cognate antigen has yet to be identified. Nothing much larger sits one base from this clone, and base qualities are not available.

The immunoSEQ Assay was used to sequence TCRbeta CDR3 regions. After extraction, genomic DNA underwent amplification by bias-controlled multiplex PCR, followed by high-throughput sequencing. In the source study's methods: To quantify the absolute abundance of every unique TCRbeta CDR3 region, sequences were collapsed and filtered. T cell fraction was estimated by normalizing TCRbeta template counts to usable DNA, with usable DNA measured through amplification of reference genes found in all nucleated cells. Repertoire TCRs were annotated as SARS-CoV-2-specific when V gene, CDR3 amino acid sequence and J gene were exactly matched to a known reactive TCR set. MIRA supplied the reference SARS-CoV-2 TCR set, which was filtered for enrichment in COVID-19-positive ImmuneCODE repertoires so that public or cross-reactive TCRs were removed. Using the MIRA antigens, annotated TCRs were further analysed by specific ORF or by position within an ORF. Breadth was defined as annotated unique rearrangements over total unique productive rearrangements; depth was the summed frequency of those rearrangements. TCR breadth was compared between groups using two-sided Wilcoxon rank-sum tests. Sourced from immuneACCESS, this table was stored by TCRdb with only in-frame sequences that have V and J called. A share of the clones is absent; for the studies checked, an unresolved V gene accounts for under half, and the remainder has no known explanation. From that table come the V and J calls and clone size; the DNA was used to work out D and trimming. The sample table contains more than 350,000 clones; only one count was recorded for about 93% of them. The ten largest account for 12% of the sample.

The sample's treatment or condition, from its label and the paper: roughly 19 received Ad26.COV2.S at low or high dose, single or two shots; 5 received placebo; per-sample allocation not given. For vaccine and placebo recipients, the sequenced repertoires came from samples collected on day 63 after the first injection. Cohort 1b enrolled some 25 adults aged 18-55 years at a single site in Boston, USA, between 29 July and 7 August 2020. Ad26.COV2.S was a replication-incompetent adenovirus type 26 vector that expressed a prefusion-stabilized SARS-CoV-2 spike protein derived from the original Wuhan strain. The input for sequencing was peripheral blood, taken in a trial of Ad26.COV2.S vaccine versus placebo. The TCR originated in a person aged 18 to 59 who received the Ad26.COV2.S COVID-19 vaccine or a placebo.

Here is the DNA: TGTGCCAGCAGTTACGAGGGTAGCTATGGCTACACCTTC. Translation gives CASSYEGSYGYTF. The chain uses TRBV6-5 and TRBJ1-2, with the D gene too uncertain to name. The CDR3, from cysteine to phenylalanine, totals 13 residues. CDR3 DNA is the only sequence kept; it has 39 bases, read in frame from the first base. CDR1 and CDR2, looked up from the germline V gene, are MNHEY and SVGAGI. V and J lose 2 bases and 4 bases, and a span of 8 bases separates them.